This T cell receptor (beta chain) originates from a study of Ad26.COV2.S vaccination and SARS-CoV-2 variants. Study information: Intramuscular Ad26.COV2.S at 5x10^10 or 1x10^11 viral particles.

V dropped 3 bases and J dropped 5 bases, with 11 bases sitting between them. Germline V gene sequence: CDR1 DFQATT, CDR2 SNEGSKA (reference sequence). The CDR3 sequence is 14 residues long. Assay: immunoSEQ multiplex PCR; the TCRdb copy retains only in-frame clones and omits some. The profile shows some 300,000 clones, about 86% of them singletons. As to this clone: Its target is unknown.

Sample treatment: around 19 received Ad26.COV2.S at low or high dose, single or two shots; 5 received placebo; per-sample allocation not given. The investigators took samples on day 63 after the first vaccine or placebo injection. Study-level results: The TCR-based breadth and depth measures might underestimate overall T cell responses.

The TCR originated in a person aged 18-60 years who received the Ad26.COV2.S COVID-19 vaccine or a placebo. This material consisted of peripheral blood, taken in a trial of Ad26.COV2.S vaccine versus placebo. V usage is TRBV20-1 and J usage is TRBJ1-6; D perhaps matches TRBD1 (5 bases). The CDR3, as DNA: TGCAGTGCTAGTACGACAGCTAATAATTCACCCCTCCACTTT. Its protein product is CSASTTANNSPLHF.